The 8 T cell receptor beta chains below come from one sample, sequenced in a study of shared clonotypes between healthy human individuals. Libraries were prepared by immunoSEQ multiplex PCR; TCRdb keeps only in-frame clonotypes and omits some of them. The sample includes around 350,000 clones, about 70% of them seen just once. What was sequenced was memory CD4+ T cells sorted from blood. Sample subset: CD45RA-negative fraction. All receptors derive from a man aged 30 to 45 in good health.

This chain connects TRBV25-1 to TRBJ1-5; D perhaps matches TRBD1 (5 bases). The CDR3 length is 14 residues. Per germline, CDR1 MGHDK and CDR2 SYGVNS. The germline V and J ends were trimmed by 1 base and 7 bases, with 11 bases remaining between them. The CDR3 coding sequence is TGTGCCAGCAGTGAATTGGGGGGGAACCAGCCCCAGCATTTT. Protein product: CASSELGGNQPQHF.

This clone occurred many times. The chain employs TRBV15 and TRBJ2-1, with 13 bases matching TRBD2. The CDR3 consists of 18 residues. Germline CDR1 and CDR2: LNHNV and YYDKDF (reference sequence). V was pared by 3 bases and J by 4 bases, with 9 bases of the junction left unmatched. The CDR3: CATSRARTSGSLYNEQFF. In nucleotides, the CDR3 is TGTGCCACCAGCAGGGCTCGGACTAGCGGGAGTCTGTACAATGAGCAGTTCTTC.

The V and J genes are TRBV5-1 and TRBJ2-1, with TRBD2 identical over 7 bases. The V segment lost 7 bases and the J segment 6 bases; nucleotides outside the gene matches: 16. CDR3 length: 16 amino acids. Looked up from germline, CDR1 is SGHRS and CDR2 is YFSETQ. This CDR3 reads CASRPGGASGLNEQFF. CDR3 in DNA: TGCGCCAGCCGACCGGGTGGGGCTAGCGGCCTCAATGAGCAGTTCTTC.

The gene calls are TRBV15 and TRBJ1-1; D unclear. Germline CDR1 LNHNV, CDR2 YYDKDF (reference sequence). V was cut by 0 bases and J by 3 bases, with 8 bases left in between. This CDR3 is built from 14 residues. CDR3 bases: TGTGCCACCAGCAGAGATCTGGGGTACACTGAAGCTTTCTTT. Amino acid sequence: CATSRDLGYTEAFF.

This clone was found a few times. The V call is TRBV5-4, the J call TRBJ1-2; D remains ambiguous. Germline CDR1 and CDR2: SGHNT and YYREEE (reference sequence). The CDR3 runs to 13 residues. Trimming pared 1 base from V and 2 bases from J, leaving 6 bases between. In DNA, the CDR3 is TGTGCCAGCAGCTTGTCCGTGAACTATGGCTACACCTTC. The encoded protein is CASSLSVNYGYTF. The full variable domain, with the rest looked up from reference TRBV5-4 and TRBJ1-2, is ETGVTQSPTHLIKTRGQQVTLRCSSQSGHNTVSWYQQALGQGPQFIFQYYREEENGRGNFPPRFSGLQFPNYSSELNVNALELDDSALYLCASSLSVNYGYTFGSGTRLTVV.

V is TRBV18 and J is TRBJ1-1; D perhaps matches TRBD1 (6 bases). V lost 3 bases and J 8 bases, leaving 7 bases between the germline ends. Germline CDR1 KGHSH, CDR2 LQKENI. The CDR3 spans 11 residues. CDR3 coding DNA: TGTGCCAGCTCACCCGACAGGGAAGCTTTCTTT. This translates into CASSPDREAFF. Drawing the rest from reference TRBV18 and TRBJ1-1, the complete variable domain is NAGVMQNPRHLVRRRGQEARLRCSPMKGHSHVYWYRQLPEEGLKFMVYLQKENIIDESGMPKERFSAEFPKEGPSILRIQQVVRGDSAAYFCASSPDREAFFGQGTRLTVV.

This clone was seen more than once but under ten times. This chain joins TRBV28 and TRBJ1-1; D not resolved. V lost 2 bases to trimming and J lost 1 base, with 11 bases between them. The CDR3 loop spans 15 amino acids. Germline V gene sequence: CDR1 MDHEN, CDR2 SYDVKM. The CDR3 protein is CASSLGSAQNTEAFF. The CDR3 DNA is TGTGCCAGCAGTTTAGGCAGCGCGCAGAACACTGAAGCTTTCTTT.

V and J are TRBV5-4 and TRBJ2-5; possibly TRBD2 for D (7 bases). CDR3 length: 13 amino acids. V shed 3 bases and J shed 5 bases, with 11 bases lying between them. CDR1 is SGHNT and CDR2 is YYREEE in the germline V gene (reference sequence). This CDR3 reads CASSSGGWETQYF. The DNA of the CDR3 is TGTGCCAGCAGCTCGGGGGGCTGGGAGACCCAGTACTTC.